The sample holds many counts of the clone carrying this T cell receptor (beta chain). Its specificity is not known. TCRdb re-analysed the 5' RACE reads in MiXCR, keeping a single row per CDR3 protein. The repertoire holds more than 35,000 distinct CDR3 sequences, with under 6.5% as singletons. This record comes from a study of neurological immune-mediated disorders. General study findings and limits: None of the CDR3 amino acid sequences of expanded clones recurred across subjects, suggesting private repertoires in all groups. Multiple sclerosis, the disease with the least TCR clonal expansion, fell below healthy controls, whereas HTLV-1-associated myelopathy showed the most.

Losses at the gene ends were 1 base for V and 4 bases for J; bases not matched to a gene: 10. This CDR3 is 16 amino acids long. Germline CDR1 reads SGHRS; CDR2 reads YFSETQ. The sample taken for sequencing was CD4+ T cells from blood. This clonotype was obtained from a woman aged 40 to 50 in good health. The V and J genes are TRBV5-1 and TRBJ1-2; 7 bases match TRBD1. For the CDR3, the DNA is TGCGCCAGCAGCTTGTCTAGGTTGGGACAGATCTATGGCTACACCTTC. It encodes CASSLSRLGQIYGYTF.